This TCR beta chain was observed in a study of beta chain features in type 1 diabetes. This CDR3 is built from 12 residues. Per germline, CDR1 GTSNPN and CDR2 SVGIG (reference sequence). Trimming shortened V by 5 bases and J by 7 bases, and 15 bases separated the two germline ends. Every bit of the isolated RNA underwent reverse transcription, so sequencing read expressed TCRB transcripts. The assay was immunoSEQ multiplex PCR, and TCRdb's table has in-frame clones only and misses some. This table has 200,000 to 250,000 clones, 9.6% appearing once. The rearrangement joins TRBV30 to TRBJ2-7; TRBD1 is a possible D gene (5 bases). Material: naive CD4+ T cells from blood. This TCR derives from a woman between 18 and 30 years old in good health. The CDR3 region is CAWEAQGTEQYF. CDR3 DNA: TGTGCCTGGGAAGCCCAGGGAACTGAGCAGTACTTC. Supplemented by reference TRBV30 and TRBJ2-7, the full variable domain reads SQTIHQWPATLVQPVGSPLSLECTVEGTSNPNLYWYRQAAGRGLQLLFYSVGIGQISSEVPQNLSASRPQDRQFILSSKKLLLSDSGFYLCAWEAQGTEQYFGPGTRLTVT.